This TCR beta chain was retrieved from a study of blood T cell repertoires in COVID-19. TCRdb's table, derived via immunoSEQ multiplex PCR, lists solely in-frame clones and lacks some. The data contain roughly 300,000 clones, just over 90% of them seen just once; the ten biggest clones take up 2.3%. Those who participated ranged in age from about 18 to 89 years and resided in 20 to 30 US areas. Participants' own reports of clinical history determined their cohort assignment. Germline V CDR1 and CDR2: WNHNN, SYGVQD (reference sequence). The ends were cut back, 8 bases at V and 1 base at J, with 9 bases in the middle. The CDR3 is 12 residues long.

The specimen sequenced was PBMCs or T cells enriched from blood (not recorded which). This sequence was found in a woman aged 35 to 49 with acute COVID-19. The genes are TRBV10-1 and TRBJ2-7; possibly TRBD2 for D (5 bases). CDR3: CASRGFSYEQYF. The CDR3 nucleotides read TGCGCCAGCCGGGGATTTTCCTACGAGCAGTACTTC.